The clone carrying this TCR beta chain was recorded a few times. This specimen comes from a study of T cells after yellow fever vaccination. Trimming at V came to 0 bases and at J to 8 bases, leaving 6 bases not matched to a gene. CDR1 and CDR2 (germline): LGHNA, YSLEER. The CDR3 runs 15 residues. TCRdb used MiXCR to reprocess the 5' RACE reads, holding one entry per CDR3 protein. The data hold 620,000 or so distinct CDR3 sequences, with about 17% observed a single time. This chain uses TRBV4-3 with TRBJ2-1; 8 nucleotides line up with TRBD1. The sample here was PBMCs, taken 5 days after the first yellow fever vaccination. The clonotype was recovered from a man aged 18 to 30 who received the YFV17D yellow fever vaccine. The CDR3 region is CASSQDRGQFHEQFF. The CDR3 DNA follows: TGCGCCAGCAGCCAAGACAGGGGGCAATTTCATGAGCAGTTCTTC.